This TCR beta chain derives from a study of T cell repertoires in cytomegalovirus infection. Each CDR3 protein is one row after TCRdb ran MiXCR on the reads. The sample holds more than 350,000 distinct CDR3 sequences; about 33% are singletons and the top ten take approximately 13%. This clonotype has a handful of counts. This receptor was identified in a human donor in good health (CMV status not recorded). Some clones in this sample may be carry-over from other donors' samples. The sample was PBMCs.

The CDR3 DNA follows: TGTGCCAGTAACCCGGGGTTAGCGGGCGGGGAGCTGTTTTTT. Its translation is CASNPGLAGGELFF. The rearrangement joins TRBV19 to TRBJ2-2; 7 bases match TRBD2. Looked up from germline, CDR1 is LNHDA and CDR2 is SQIVND (reference sequence). V lost 7 bases and J lost 7; bases outside the gene matches: 9. There are 14 residues in the CDR3. Based on the CDR3 plus reference TRBV19 and TRBJ2-2, the full variable domain is DGGITQSPKYLFRKEGQNVTLSCEQNLNHDAMYWYRQDPGQGLRLIYYSQIVNDFQKGDIAEGYSVSREKKESFPLTVTSAQKNPTAFYLCASNPGLAGGELFFGEGSRLTVL.